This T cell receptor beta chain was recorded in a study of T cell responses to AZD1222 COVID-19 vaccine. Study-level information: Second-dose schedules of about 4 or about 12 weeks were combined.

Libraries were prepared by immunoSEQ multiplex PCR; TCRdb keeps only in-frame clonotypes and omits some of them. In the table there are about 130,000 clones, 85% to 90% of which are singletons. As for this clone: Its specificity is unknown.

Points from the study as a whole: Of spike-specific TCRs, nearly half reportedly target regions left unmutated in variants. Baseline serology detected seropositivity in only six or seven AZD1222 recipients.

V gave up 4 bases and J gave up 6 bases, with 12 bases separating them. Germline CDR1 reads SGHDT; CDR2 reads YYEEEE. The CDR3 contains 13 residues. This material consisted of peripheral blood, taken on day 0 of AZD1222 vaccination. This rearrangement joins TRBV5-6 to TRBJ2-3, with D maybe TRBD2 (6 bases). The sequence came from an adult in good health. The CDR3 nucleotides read TGTGCCAGCAGCCTGCGTGGGGGGGATACGCAGTATTTT. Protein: CASSLRGGDTQYF.